The present entry profiles one TCR beta chain with its context. Antigen unknown. The V gene lost 0 bases and the J gene lost 0 bases, with 8 bases spanning the gap. CDR1 SGHKS and CDR2 YYEKEE come from the germline V gene (reference sequence). The CDR3 is 15 residues long. The record originates from a study of blood T cells in healthy people across ages. Study conclusions and caveats: Compared with aged donors, long-lived donors showed fewer expanded clones, suggesting selection.

The use of a sample-barcoded 5' primer and a J-beta primer mix characterized a second PCR of roughly 6 to 11 cycles. Each cDNA molecule was tagged by a template-switch adaptor that had 12 random nucleotides. TCRdb fed the 5' RACE reads into MiXCR, producing one record per CDR3 protein. This table holds some 1.7 million distinct CDR3 sequences, roughly 27% found once. The chain recombines TRBV5-5 with TRBJ2-3; D uncertain. The TCR was taken from a woman between 25 and 40 years old in good health. Sequenced: blood. Here the CDR3 DNA reads TGTGCCAGCAGCTTGGACCCGGTCAGCACAGATACGCAGTATTTT. Translation gives CASSLDPVSTDTQYF.